This T cell receptor (beta chain) was identified during a study of tumor-infiltrating lymphocytes in primary liver carcinoma. Co-extraction yielded RNA and DNA from around 20-30 mg of unsorted bulk tissue. A primer matching the constant region was used to make TCR beta cDNA from approximately 0.45 ug of total RNA. Three rounds of nested multiplex PCR with slightly modified ARM-PCR produced TCR beta libraries. The two initial PCR rounds, nine to eleven cycles each, used TRBV1-TRBV30 forward and C-beta reverse primers. TCRdb re-analysed the multiplex PCR reads in MiXCR, keeping a single row per CDR3 protein. The sample shows tens of thousands of distinct CDR3 sequences, over 70% of them seen only once. Germline CDR1 and CDR2: LNHDA and SQIVND (reference sequence). This CDR3 spans 15 amino acids. J lost 4 bases, V lost 10 bases, and 11 bases had no gene match. Details on this clonotype: This could be a read error, since a much larger clone is one nucleotide away.

This sequence was found in a man aged 35 to 55 with primary liver carcinoma and hepatitis B virus infection. The chain is built from TRBV19 and TRBJ2-2; 8 nucleotides align to TRBD2. Material for sequencing was liver tumor tissue from sampling region 2. Subset specified: tumor region T2, inferior pole. The chain's CDR3 is CANHSGTSGTGELFF. In DNA form, the CDR3 reads TGTGCCAACCATAGCGGGACCTCGGGCACCGGGGAGCTGTTTTTT. Together with reference TRBV19 and TRBJ2-2, the CDR3 gives the full variable domain: DGGITQSPKYLFRKEGQNVTLSCEQNLNHDAMYWYRQDPGQGLRLIYYSQIVNDFQKGDIAEGYSVSREKKESFPLTVTSAQKNPTAFYLCANHSGTSGTGELFFGEGSRLTVL.